This T cell receptor beta chain was observed in a study of T cells expressing NK-cell markers (dated by TCRdb to about 2020). Some background on the complete study: In sorted CD3+CD56+NKG2C+, CD3+CD56+NKG2C- and CD3+CD56-NKG2C+ T-cell subsets from several donors, TCR beta-chain repertoires were profiled. Of the eight sequenced donors, seven were found to be HCMV-seropositive and one was found to be HCMV-seronegative. The eight sequenced donors were randomly selected healthy volunteers, three men and five women. Libraries were sequenced as 2 x 150 bp reads on Illumina HiSeq 2000/2500, MiSeq or NextSeq. Overall results and qualifications from the work: Those dominant clonotypes were again the most abundant among CD3+CD56-NKG2C+ cells in a handful of donors, at about 25-60.1%. It remained unclear whether the expanded NKG2C-expressing T cell clones were specific for HCMV antigens. In over five donors, the dominant CD3+CD56+NKG2C+ clonotypes were found to rank among the top 10 CD8+ clonotypes and to make up roughly 1.0-8% of CD8+ T cells.

HCMV-specific IgG was detected in serum with a commercial ELISA kit to determine HCMV serostatus. Ficoll density gradient centrifugation was used to isolate peripheral blood mononuclear cells from blood. Sequenced using an Illumina HiSeq 2000. TCR beta cDNA libraries were prepared using 5'RACE template switching, which introduced a universal primer site and unique molecular identifiers. cDNA synthesis was primed from the TCR beta constant segment, followed by two successive PCR amplification steps. As for the original processing: MIGEC was used to demultiplex reads and group the reads by UMI, and MiTCR was used to assemble and quantify clonotypes. To exclude erroneous sequences, any TCR cDNA sequence not supported by at least two reads was discarded. The tcR package was used for downstream repertoire analysis, and clonotypes were matched across fractions by CDR3 nucleotide sequence plus V segment. VDJmatch was used to annotate antigen specificity against VDJdb, with one amino acid substitution allowed in CDR3. TCRdb reprocessed the reads, reporting each CDR3 protein sequence once and no DNA. In this record, the V and J calls reflect TCRdb's handling and not the investigators' own analysis. The sample table holds about 460,000 distinct CDR3 sequences. 1.4% of the sample is taken by the ten largest.

As for this clonotype: The target of this receptor is not known.

CDR1 SQVTM and CDR2 ANQGSEA were looked up in the germline V gene. The cysteine opens and the phenylalanine closes a CDR3 of 15 amino acids. The coding DNA is unavailable. Sequenced input: blood T cells: a sorted CD56 or NKG2C T cell subset, CD4+ or CD8+ T cells, or bulk PBMC T cells (not recorded which). The chain was built from TRBV29-1 and TRBJ2-3. This TCR derives from a woman aged 50 to 65 in good health. Donor details come from another sample of the same person, matched by shared clones. The CDR3 protein: CSVARQGTSTDTQYF.